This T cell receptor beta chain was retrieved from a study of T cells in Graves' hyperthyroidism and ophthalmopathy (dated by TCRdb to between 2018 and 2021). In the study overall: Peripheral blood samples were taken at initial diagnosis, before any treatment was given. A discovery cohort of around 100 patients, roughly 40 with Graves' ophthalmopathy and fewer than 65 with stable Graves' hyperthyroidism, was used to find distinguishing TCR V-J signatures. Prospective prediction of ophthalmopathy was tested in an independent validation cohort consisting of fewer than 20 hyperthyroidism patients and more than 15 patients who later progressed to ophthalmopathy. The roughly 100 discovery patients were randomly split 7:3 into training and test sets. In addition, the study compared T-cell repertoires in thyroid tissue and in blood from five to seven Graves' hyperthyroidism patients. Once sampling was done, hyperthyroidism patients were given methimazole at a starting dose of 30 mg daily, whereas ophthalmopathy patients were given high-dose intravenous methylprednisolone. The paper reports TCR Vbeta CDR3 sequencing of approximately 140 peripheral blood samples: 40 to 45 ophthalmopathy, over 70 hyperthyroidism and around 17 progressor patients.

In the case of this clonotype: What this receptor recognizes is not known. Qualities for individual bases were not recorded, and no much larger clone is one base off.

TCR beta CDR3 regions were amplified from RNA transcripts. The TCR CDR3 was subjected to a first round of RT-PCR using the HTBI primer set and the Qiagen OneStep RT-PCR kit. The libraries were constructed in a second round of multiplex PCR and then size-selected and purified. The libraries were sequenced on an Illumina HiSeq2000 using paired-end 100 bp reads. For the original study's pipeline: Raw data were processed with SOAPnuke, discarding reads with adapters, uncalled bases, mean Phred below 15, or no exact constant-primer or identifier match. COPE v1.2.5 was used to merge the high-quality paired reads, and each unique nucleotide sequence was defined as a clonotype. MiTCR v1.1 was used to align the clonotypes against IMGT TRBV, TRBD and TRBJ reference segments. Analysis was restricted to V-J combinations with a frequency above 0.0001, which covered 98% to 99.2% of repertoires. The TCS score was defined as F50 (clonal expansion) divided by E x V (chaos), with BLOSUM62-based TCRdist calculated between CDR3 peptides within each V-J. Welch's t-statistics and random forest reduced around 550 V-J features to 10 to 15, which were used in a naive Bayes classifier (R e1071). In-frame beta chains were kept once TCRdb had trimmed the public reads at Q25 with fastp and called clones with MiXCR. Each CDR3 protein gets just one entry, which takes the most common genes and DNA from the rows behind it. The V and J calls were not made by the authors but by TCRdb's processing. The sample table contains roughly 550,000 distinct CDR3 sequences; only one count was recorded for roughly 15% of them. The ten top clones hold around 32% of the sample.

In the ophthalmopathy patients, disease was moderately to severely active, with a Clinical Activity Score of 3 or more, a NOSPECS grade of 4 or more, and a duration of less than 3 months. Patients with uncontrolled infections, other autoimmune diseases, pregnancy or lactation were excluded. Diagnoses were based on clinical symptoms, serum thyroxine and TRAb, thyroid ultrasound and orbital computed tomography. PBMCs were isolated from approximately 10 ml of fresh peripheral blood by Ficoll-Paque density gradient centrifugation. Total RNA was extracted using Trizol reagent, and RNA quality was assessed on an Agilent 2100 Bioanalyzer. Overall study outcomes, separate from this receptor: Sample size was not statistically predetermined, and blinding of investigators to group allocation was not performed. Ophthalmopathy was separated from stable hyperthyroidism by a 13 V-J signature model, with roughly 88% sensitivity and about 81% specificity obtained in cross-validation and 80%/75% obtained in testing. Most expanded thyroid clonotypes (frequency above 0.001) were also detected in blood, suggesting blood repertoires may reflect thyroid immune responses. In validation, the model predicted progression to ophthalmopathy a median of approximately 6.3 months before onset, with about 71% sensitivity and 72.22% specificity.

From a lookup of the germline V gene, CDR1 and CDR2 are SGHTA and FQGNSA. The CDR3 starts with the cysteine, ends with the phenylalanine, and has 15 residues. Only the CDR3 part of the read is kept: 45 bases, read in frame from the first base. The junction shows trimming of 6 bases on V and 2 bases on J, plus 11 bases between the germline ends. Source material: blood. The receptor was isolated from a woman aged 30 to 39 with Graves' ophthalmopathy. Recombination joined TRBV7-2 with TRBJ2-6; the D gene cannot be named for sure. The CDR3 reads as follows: CASRKGSAGANVLTF. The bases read TGTGCCAGCAGGAAGGGTTCAGCTGGGGCCAACGTCCTGACTTTC.